This T cell receptor beta chain was obtained from a study of blood T cell repertoires in COVID-19. Looking at the study overall: The cDNA or gDNA used as material had been derived from T cells, B-cell-depleted T cells, or PBMCs.

Clinical history as reported by participants underpinned cohort assignment. This clone has a count of ten or more. Assay: immunoSEQ multiplex PCR; the TCRdb copy retains only in-frame clones and omits some. The sample carries about 200,000 clones, 80% to 90% recorded once. There are 13 residues in the CDR3. V was pared by 8 bases and J by 4 bases, with 14 bases between. Germline V gene sequence: CDR1 MNHEY, CDR2 SVGAGI. J is TRBJ1-2 and V is TRBV6-5, with a tentative D call TRBD1 (5 bases). Material for sequencing was PBMCs or T cells enriched from blood (not recorded which). The receptor was isolated from a woman between 18 and 29 years old who had recovered from COVID-19. The CDR3: CASEEETGYGYTF. The DNA for the CDR3 is TGTGCCAGCGAAGAAGAAACAGGCTATGGCTACACCTTC.